These 32 T cell receptor beta chains came from one sample sequenced in a study of OX40 agonist ivuxolimab in advanced cancers. The assay was immunoSEQ multiplex PCR, and TCRdb's table has in-frame clones only and misses some. This table holds around 91,000 clones, roughly 89% found once. The starting material was CD4+ or CD8+ T cells sorted from blood, obtained in a trial of the OX40 agonist ivuxolimab. Receptors were obtained from an adult with an advanced solid tumor such as melanoma, head and neck, liver or kidney cancer.

This clone is a singleton in its sample. The V gene is TRBV19, the J gene TRBJ2-1, with D possibly matching TRBD2 (6 bases). V was cut by 3 bases and J by 0 bases, with 15 bases left in between. Germline values: CDR1 LNHDA, CDR2 SQIVND (reference sequence). The CDR3 is 17 amino acids. Here the CDR3 DNA reads TGTGCCAGTAGTATCTTCCCCCCTAGCGTCTCCTACAATGAGCAGTTCTTC. Translating gives CASSIFPPSVSYNEQFF.

The chain couples TRBV7-3 to TRBJ2-2, with 7 bases that match TRBD2. The V segment lost 5 bases and the J segment 1 base; nucleotides outside the gene matches: 7. Germline CDR1 reads SGHTA; CDR2 reads FQGTGA. The CDR3 consists of 16 residues. Here the CDR3 reads CASSDIGGGNTGELFF. The CDR3 DNA sequence: TGTGCCAGCAGCGACATCGGCGGGGGGAACACCGGGGAGCTGTTTTTT.

The CDR3 region is CARSLLSEQFF. CDR3 bases: TGTGCCAGAAGCTTATTGTCTGAGCAGTTCTTC. The chain joins TRBV7-5 to TRBJ2-1. TRBV7-5 is recorded as a pseudogene. The CDR3 loop spans 11 amino acids.

This chain links TRBV6-1 with TRBJ1-1, with 8 bases identical to TRBD1. The CDR3 covers 16 residues. The trim removed 2 bases at V and 1 base at J, leaving 6 bases unmatched. Looked up from germline, CDR1 is MNHNS and CDR2 is SASEGT. The CDR3 protein is CASSEWTGRGNTEAFF. CDR3 DNA: TGTGCCAGCAGTGAATGGACAGGGCGAGGGAACACTGAAGCTTTCTTT.

The V call is TRBV11-1, the J call TRBJ1-1; 8 bases are shared with TRBD1. The CDR3 has 16 amino acids. Germline V gives CDR1 SGHAT, CDR2 FQDESV (reference sequence). V dropped 5 bases and J dropped 2; count of bases not matched to a gene: 10. CDR3 sequence: CASSDGQGGGNTEAFF. DNA for the CDR3: TGTGCCAGCAGCGACGGACAGGGCGGAGGAAACACTGAAGCTTTCTTT.

This chain joins TRBV5-6 and TRBJ1-1, with a possible D match to TRBD1 (6 bases). This CDR3 has 15 amino acids. V shed 1 base and J shed 3 bases, with 13 bases lying between them. Germline CDR1 and CDR2: SGHDT and YYEEEE. CDR3 bases: TGTGCCAGCAGCTTGTGGAGGGGGGCACACACTGAAGCTTTCTTT. Encoded protein: CASSLWRGAHTEAFF. Full variable domain (missing parts from reference TRBV5-6 and TRBJ1-1): DAGVTQSPTHLIKTRGQQVTLRCSPKSGHDTVSWYQQALGQGPQFIFQYYEEEERQRGNFPDRFSGHQFPNYSSELNVNALLLGDSALYLCASSLWRGAHTEAFFGQGTRLTVV.

The J gene is TRBJ2-2, the V gene TRBV18; TRBD1 aligns across 7 bases. The CDR3 is 15 amino acids. Trimming removed 2 bases from V and 3 bases from J; junction bases left unmatched: 3. Germline V gene data show CDR1 as KGHSH and CDR2 as LQKENI. DNA for the CDR3: TGTGCCAGCTCACCAAGGACAGGCGACACCGGGGAGCTGTTTTTT. Its protein product is CASSPRTGDTGELFF.

This chain links TRBV21-1 with TRBJ2-4; no DNA check was done on the table's D call, TRBD2. TRBV21-1 is a pseudogene. The CDR3 has 17 residues. DNA for the CDR3: TGTGCCAGCAGCAAAGAAGGAGCGGAGCCCCTTTGGTACATTCAGTACTTC. Encoded protein: CASSKEGAEPLWYIQYF.

V gene TRBV2 combines with J gene TRBJ2-7, with no clear D. The CDR3 is made up of 11 amino acids. The germline gives CDR1 SNHLY, CDR2 FYNNEI. V shed 5 bases and J shed 10 bases, with 12 bases lying between them. The CDR3 DNA reads as TGTGCCAGCAGTTTCGACTCCCCTCAGTACTTC. This encodes CASSFDSPQYF.

CDR3 DNA sequence: TGCGCCAGCAGCTTGGCAGGGGCCTCCCGTTTGTCTGGAAACACCATATATTTT. It specifies CASSLAGASRLSGNTIYF. This sequence joins TRBV5-1 and TRBJ1-3, with D maybe TRBD1 (6 bases). The germline CDR1 and CDR2 sequences are SGHRS and YFSETQ. Trimming removed 0 bases from V and 1 base from J, with 17 bases in between. The CDR3 sequence is 18 residues long.

This chain joins TRBV6-5 and TRBJ2-2, with D unresolved. There are 16 residues in the CDR3. Germline lookup yields CDR1 MNHEY and CDR2 SVGAGI. Trimming shortened V by 0 bases and J by 1 base, and 9 bases separated the two germline ends. The CDR3 loop is CASSYSRMGNTGELFF. The DNA of the CDR3 is TGTGCCAGCAGTTACTCCAGGATGGGGAACACCGGGGAGCTGTTTTTT.

The chain carries TRBV6-6 and TRBJ1-5; D not certain. Germline V CDR1 and CDR2: MNHNY, SVGAGI (reference sequence). V was shortened by 0 bases and J by 12 bases, with 12 bases between the two germline ends. The CDR3 spans 13 residues. The DNA of the CDR3 is TGTGCCAGCAGTTACTCGATGGATAGCCACCAGCATTTT. Amino acids: CASSYSMDSHQHF.

The chain links TRBV5-5 to TRBJ2-7, with 13 positions matching TRBD2. There are 16 residues in the CDR3. V dropped 3 bases and J dropped 4; count of bases not matched to a gene: 7. The germline V gene has CDR1 SGHKS and CDR2 YYEKEE (reference sequence). CDR3 in amino acids: CASSSSTSGRIYEQYF. CDR3 nucleotide sequence: TGTGCCAGCAGCTCATCGACTAGCGGGAGGATTTACGAGCAGTACTTC.

The chain uses TRBV6-6 and TRBJ2-2, with D uncertain. Per the germline V gene, CDR1 is MNHNY and CDR2 is SVGAGI (reference sequence). The V and J ends lost 2 bases and 6 bases respectively, with 10 bases between them. The CDR3 covers 14 residues. CDR3 in amino acids: CASSYGSGAGELFF. Here the CDR3 DNA reads TGTGCCAGCAGTTACGGCTCAGGTGCCGGGGAGCTGTTTTTT.

V gene TRBV28 combines with J gene TRBJ1-1; 10 bases fit TRBD1. V was clipped by 4 bases and J by 3 bases; unmatched bases: 5. The CDR3 runs to 15 residues. Germline assignment: CDR1 MDHEN and CDR2 SYDVKM. Here the CDR3 reads CASSSPGTGDTEAFF. The CDR3 coding sequence is TGTGCCAGCAGTTCACCTGGGACAGGGGACACTGAAGCTTTCTTT.

CDR3 DNA: TGTGCCAGCAGCTTAGTTCATCAAGGGGTGGTATTTCGGAACACTGAAGCTTTCTTT. It yields the protein CASSLVHQGVVFRNTEAFF. The chain links TRBV7-8 to TRBJ1-1, with TRBD1 as a possible D gene (5 bases). The CDR3 contains 19 residues. The V and J ends lost 1 base and 1 base respectively, with 22 bases between them. In germline, CDR1 is SGHVS, CDR2 FQNEAQ. The full variable domain, its missing parts supplied by reference TRBV7-8 and TRBJ1-1, is GAGVSQSPRYKVAKRGQDVALRCDPISGHVSLFWYQQALGQGPEFLTYFQNEAQLDKSGLPSDRFFAERPEGSVSTLKIQRTQQEDSAVYLCASSLVHQGVVFRNTEAFFGQGTRLTVV.

This clone has a single count. V and J are TRBV7-9 and TRBJ2-7; D gene ambiguous. This CDR3 contains 12 residues. Trimming shortened V by 1 base and J by 2 bases, and 3 bases separated the two germline ends. Germline assignment: CDR1 SEHNR and CDR2 FQNEAQ (reference sequence). CDR3 sequence: CASSLGAYEQYV. CDR3 sequence (DNA): TGTGCCAGCAGCTTAGGGGCCTACGAGCAGTACGTC.

The chain has TRBV5-1 and TRBJ1-1, with D perhaps matching TRBD1 (6 bases). Germline values: CDR1 SGHRS, CDR2 YFSETQ. V was trimmed by 4 bases and J by 2 bases, leaving 12 bases between them. This CDR3 comprises 14 residues. The CDR3 nucleotides read TGCGCCAGCAGCCAATCGACAGGAAACACTGAAGCTTTCTTT. It is translated as CASSQSTGNTEAFF.

The gene calls are TRBV6-1 and TRBJ2-7, with 7 bases that match TRBD1. After removal of 5 bases from V and 7 bases from J, the junction contained 5 bases not matched to a gene. Germline CDR1 is MNHNS and CDR2 is SASEGT. The CDR3 loop spans 12 amino acids. As DNA, the CDR3 is TGTGCCAGCAGTTGGACAGGTAGGGAGCAGTACGTC. It encodes CASSWTGREQYV.

The V call is TRBV6-5, the J call TRBJ2-7; the D gene is possibly TRBD2 (5 bases). Germline loops: CDR1 MNHEY, CDR2 SVGAGI. CDR3 size: 14 residues. Trimming took 4 bases from V and 0 from J, leaving 10 bases between them. This CDR3 is CASSSPGNSYEQYF. CDR3 sequence (DNA): TGTGCCAGCAGTTCGCCGGGAAACTCCTACGAGCAGTACTTC.

The rearrangement uses TRBV6-6 and TRBJ2-3; D unresolved. V lost 0 bases and J 1 base, leaving 11 bases between the germline ends. The CDR3 loop spans 16 amino acids. Germline lookup yields CDR1 MNHNY and CDR2 SVGAGI (reference sequence). The CDR3 coding sequence is TGTGCCAGCAGTTACTCGGCAGGATTTGGCACAGATACGCAGTATTTT. Translation gives CASSYSAGFGTDTQYF.

This chain connects TRBV4-2 to TRBJ1-1, with D possibly matching TRBD1 (6 bases). Per germline, CDR1 LGHNA and CDR2 YNFKEQ. The CDR3 loop spans 15 amino acids. V lost 0 bases and J lost 5, with 13 bases in between. DNA of the CDR3: TGTGCCAGCAGCCAAGATCAACACAGGGAGACTGAAGCTTTCTTT. This encodes CASSQDQHRETEAFF.

Only one count was recorded for this clone. This chain uses TRBV29-1 with TRBJ1-2, with 9 nucleotides matching TRBD1. In germline, CDR1 is SQVTM, CDR2 ANQGSEA. CDR3 length equals 12 residues. V dropped 7 bases and J dropped 7; count of bases not matched to a gene: 7. CDR3 nucleotides: TGCAGCGCAACCACAGGGGGCGGTGGCTACACCTTC. Protein product: CSATTGGGGYTF.

The V call is TRBV2, the J call TRBJ2-2, with 9 bases that match TRBD1. Per the germline V gene, CDR1 is SNHLY and CDR2 is FYNNEI. Unmatched junction bases numbered 2, after V lost 3 bases and J lost 6 bases. The CDR3 consists of 14 residues. The CDR3 nucleotides read TGTGCCAGCAGTGATAGGACAGGGGCCGGGGAGCTGTTTTTT. The encoded protein is CASSDRTGAGELFF.

Note on this clone: The sample holds other DNA sequences that translate to the same CDR3. The gene calls are TRBV7-2 and TRBJ2-3; a possible D gene is TRBD2 (6 bases). Trimming cost V 5 bases and J 3 bases, with 12 bases left between them. Germline CDR1 and CDR2: SGHTA and FQGNSA. The CDR3 has 14 residues. CDR3 nucleotides: TGTGCCAGCAGCCTAGGGGCGGGGACAGATACGCAGTATTTT. Its translation is CASSLGAGTDTQYF.

The chain recombines TRBV7-6 with TRBJ1-2; TRBD1 matches at 8 bases. Germline V lookup: CDR1 SGHVS, CDR2 FNYEAQ. The CDR3 consists of 14 residues. J gave up 4 bases and V 5 bases, and 6 bases lay outside the gene matches. CDR3 loop: CASSPGQDFYGYTF. CDR3 nucleotides: TGTGCCAGCAGCCCGGGACAGGACTTCTATGGCTACACCTTC.

V gene TRBV10-3 combines with J gene TRBJ2-2, with 8 bases that match TRBD2. This CDR3 spans 15 amino acids. V was pared by 6 bases and J by 4 bases, with 7 bases of the junction left unmatched. From germline, CDR1 is ENHRY and CDR2 SYGVKD. CDR3 sequence reads: CAISLLAGPTGELFF. As DNA, the CDR3 is TGTGCCATCAGCCTTCTAGCGGGCCCCACCGGGGAGCTGTTTTTT.

CDR3 residues: CASSQGAQTGELFF. The CDR3 region has the DNA TGTGCCAGCAGCCAGGGGGCGCAGACCGGGGAGCTGTTTTTT. The chain carries TRBV7-3 and TRBJ2-2; the match to TRBD1 covers 8 bases. The CDR3 is 14 amino acids. V dropped 5 bases and J dropped 5; count of bases not matched to a gene: 4. The germline V gene has CDR1 SGHTA and CDR2 FQGTGA.

This clone was detected a few times. This rearrangement joins TRBV7-2 to TRBJ1-3; D might be TRBD1 (5 bases). From germline, CDR1 is SGHTA and CDR2 FQGNSA. Trimming shortened V by 5 bases and J by 3 bases, and 8 bases separated the two germline ends. The CDR3 spans 13 residues. CDR3 bases: TGTGCCAGCAGCACTAGGGGTGGAAACACCATATATTTT. Encoded protein: CASSTRGGNTIYF. Full variable domain (missing parts from reference TRBV7-2 and TRBJ1-3): GAGVSQSPSNKVTEKGKDVELRCDPISGHTALYWYRQSLGQGLEFLIYFQGNSAPDKSGLPSDRFSAERTGGSVSTLTIQRTQQEDSAVYLCASSTRGGNTIYFGEGSWLTVV.

The chain has TRBV2 and TRBJ1-1; D remains unclear. V dropped 4 bases and J dropped 2 bases, with 8 bases sitting between them. This CDR3 spans 13 amino acids. Germline CDR1 is SNHLY and CDR2 is FYNNEI. In nucleotides, the CDR3 is TGTGCCAGCAGTGTACAGCCAAACACTGAAGCTTTCTTT. Translation: CASSVQPNTEAFF.

The rearrangement joins TRBV4-1 to TRBJ1-6; D call uncertain. The CDR3 is 17 amino acids. The ends were cut back, 0 bases at V and 8 bases at J, with 17 bases in the middle. Germline loops: CDR1 MGHRA, CDR2 YSYEKL. The CDR3 bases are TGCGCCAGCAGCCAAGATAATAGCCAAATTTACGATTCACCCCTCCACTTT. Amino acid sequence: CASSQDNSQIYDSPLHF.

The CDR3 reads CASRDRAAAAFF. CDR3 DNA sequence: TGTGCCAGCAGGGACAGGGCGGCAGCAGCTTTCTTT. The chain joins TRBV2 to TRBJ1-1; 8 bases map to TRBD1. Germline CDR1 is SNHLY and CDR2 is FYNNEI. Unmatched junction bases numbered 7, after V lost 6 bases and J lost 10 bases. The length of the CDR3 is 12 residues.